These T cell receptor beta chains were read from a single sample in a study of blood T cell repertoires in COVID-19. Assay: immunoSEQ multiplex PCR; the TCRdb copy retains only in-frame clones and omits some. The sample lists roughly 97,000 clones, more than 75% occurring once. Source material: peripheral blood. The receptors stem from a man between 65 and 80 years old with acute or convalescent COVID-19. The CDR3 runs from the conserved cysteine through the conserved F or W. A D gene is named only where the DNA matches it firmly. Clone size appears in some rows only: once, few, many, or a class for an expanded clone.

v_gene,j_gene,abundance,d_gene,CDR3aa,CDR3nt
TRBV5-6,TRBJ1-2,.,.,CASSLGTAHYGYTF,TGTGCCAGCAGCTTGGGGACAGCTCACTATGGCTACACCTTC
TRBV6-5,TRBJ2-5,once,TRBD1,CASTTGQGDGETQYF,TGTGCCAGCACCACGGGACAGGGGGATGGAGAGACCCAGTACTTC
TRBV6-1,TRBJ2-3,.,.,CASSEGGATDTQYF,TGTGCCAGCAGTGAAGGGGGCGCCACAGATACGCAGTATTTT
TRBV29-1,TRBJ2-7,.,TRBD2,CSVLGLADRYEQYF,TGCAGCGTCCTGGGACTAGCGGATAGATACGAGCAGTACTTC
TRBV6-6,TRBJ1-5,.,.,CASSTTGTISQPQHF,TGTGCCAGCAGTACGACCGGGACAATAAGTCAGCCCCAGCATTTT
TRBV6-6,TRBJ1-1,.,TRBD1,CASSLLMTPGQGVTEAFF,TGTGCCAGCAGTCTACTTATGACCCCGGGACAGGGGGTAACTGAAGCTTTCTTT
TRBV19,TRBJ1-2,.,.,CASLTGTNYGYTF,TGTGCCAGTCTCACAGGCACTAACTATGGCTACACCTTC
TRBV11-2,TRBJ1-4,.,.,CASSSIRGATNEKLFF,TGTGCCAGCAGCTCCATCCGGGGGGCGACTAATGAAAAACTGTTTTTT
TRBV5-1,TRBJ1-1,.,.,CASSFDSDTRSKQDTEAFF,TGCGCCAGCAGCTTCGATTCAGACACGCGTTCTAAGCAGGACACTGAAGCTTTCTTT
TRBV6-1,TRBJ1-5,.,.,CASSDVSGLQGFLNQPQHF,TGTGCCAGCAGTGATGTGTCGGGCCTACAGGGCTTTTTGAATCAGCCCCAGCATTTT
TRBV10-1,TRBJ1-1,many,.,CASSVGHTEAFF,TGCGCCAGCAGTGTTGGGCACACTGAAGCTTTCTTT
TRBV9,TRBJ1-3,few,.,CASSSQQGSGNTIYF,TGTGCCAGCAGCTCCCAACAGGGCTCGGGAAACACCATATATTTT
TRBV29-1,TRBJ1-1,.,TRBD1,CSVGRQGAEDF,TGCAGCGTCGGAAGACAGGGGGCCGAAGACTTT
TRBV5-6,TRBJ1-6,once,.,CASSPGPRGDNSPLHF,TGTGCCAGCAGCCCCGGGCCCCGGGGGGATAATTCACCCCTCCACTTT
TRBV29-1,TRBJ2-1,.,.,CSVVVGGRQSSYNEQFF,TGCAGCGTTGTAGTCGGGGGTCGACAAAGCTCCTACAATGAGCAGTTCTTC
TRBV30,TRBJ1-6,.,.,CAWSVLGLGSPLHF,TGTGCCTGGAGTGTTTTGGGTCTAGGTTCACCCCTCCACTTT
TRBV5-1,TRBJ2-7,.,.,CASSLGQSYEQYF,TGCGCCAGCAGCTTGGGACAGTCCTACGAGCAGTACTTC
TRBV2,TRBJ1-1,few,TRBD1,CASSGGQVAPNEAFF,TGTGCCAGCAGTGGAGGACAGGTTGCCCCAAACGAAGCTTTCTTT
TRBV5-1,TRBJ1-1,.,TRBD1,CASSYQPTGTGTLNTEAFF,TGCGCCAGCAGCTATCAACCGACCGGGACAGGGACATTGAACACTGAAGCTTTCTTT
TRBV7-8,TRBJ1-5,.,.,CASTSIGGAGQPQHF,TGTGCCAGCACCTCTATAGGGGGGGCAGGTCAGCCCCAGCATTTT
TRBV24-1,TRBJ1-2,.,TRBD1,CATSDEDRAVSYTF,TGTGCCACCAGTGACGAGGACAGGGCGGTGAGCTACACCTTC
TRBV19,TRBJ2-7,.,TRBD1,CASNGQGNEQYF,TGTGCCAGTAACGGACAGGGTAACGAGCAGTACTTC
TRBV18,TRBJ1-5,.,.,CASSPTGQGQPQHF,TGTGCCAGCTCACCAACAGGGCAAGGGCAGCCCCAGCATTTT
TRBV24-1,TRBJ1-5,.,TRBD1,CATSDGDRGRWQPQHF,TGTGCCACCAGTGACGGGGACAGGGGGCGCTGGCAGCCCCAGCATTTT
TRBV5-8,TRBJ1-2,once,.,CASRLGGANYGYTF,TGTGCCAGCAGACTCGGGGGGGCTAACTATGGCTACACCTTC
TRBV25-1,TRBJ1-2,.,.,CASSDPGQTTYGYTF,TGTGCCAGCAGTGATCCGGGACAAACCACCTATGGCTACACCTTC
TRBV6-8,TRBJ2-5,.,TRBD2,CASSQCGGTSGMEETQYF,TGTGCCAGCAGTCAATGCGGGGGGACTAGCGGGATGGAGGAGACCCAGTACTTC
TRBV5-1,TRBJ1-6,.,.,CASSLSGTRSSYNSPLHF,TGCGCCAGCAGCTTGTCCGGGACAAGGAGCTCCTATAATTCACCCCTCCACTTT
TRBV6-5,TRBJ1-3,.,.,CASRSDSSGNTIYF,TGTGCCAGCAGATCCGACAGTTCTGGAAACACCATATATTTT
TRBV13,TRBJ1-1,once,TRBD1,CASSLNRGSSTEAFF,TGTGCCAGCAGCTTGAACAGGGGTTCGAGCACTGAAGCTTTCTTT
TRBV7-2,TRBJ2-5,.,TRBD1,CASSSDRVLETQYF,TGTGCCAGCAGCTCGGACAGGGTATTGGAGACCCAGTACTTC
TRBV24-1,TRBJ2-7,.,.,CATSDFLAVSEASYEQYF,TGTGCCACCAGTGATTTCTTGGCGGTGTCCGAGGCCTCTTACGAGCAGTACTTC
TRBV12-3/TRBV12-4,TRBJ1-2,.,.,CASSFQRDYGYTF,TGTGCCAGCAGTTTTCAACGGGACTATGGCTACACCTTC
TRBV28,TRBJ1-2,few,.,CASTKSGGARGYTF,TGTGCCAGCACCAAGTCGGGGGGGGCGCGGGGCTACACCTTC
TRBV19,TRBJ1-5,once,TRBD1,CASTDDRGLGQPQHF,TGTGCCAGTACCGACGACAGGGGGCTTGGACAGCCCCAGCATTTT
TRBV18,TRBJ1-1,few,.,CASSPRTGSYTEAFF,TGTGCCAGCTCACCAAGAACAGGATCATACACTGAAGCTTTCTTT
TRBV2,TRBJ1-5,.,.,CASSEGRGSQPQHF,TGTGCCAGCAGTGAAGGTAGGGGAAGTCAGCCCCAGCATTTT
TRBV5-1,TRBJ2-5,.,TRBD2,CASSLLAGSQETQYF,TGCGCCAGCAGCTTGCTAGCGGGGAGCCAAGAGACCCAGTACTTC
TRBV19,TRBJ2-3,.,.,CATSRGLSSTDTQYF,TGTGCCACCTCCCGAGGACTGTCGAGCACAGATACGCAGTATTTT
TRBV12-5,TRBJ1-2,.,.,CASGLTNYGYTF,TGTGCTAGTGGTCTGACAAACTATGGCTACACCTTC
TRBV5-1,TRBJ1-1,.,.,CASSLGLWGHEATEAFF,TGCGCCAGCAGCTTGGGTCTATGGGGGCACGAGGCGACTGAAGCTTTCTTT
TRBV14,TRBJ2-2,few,.,CASSPPNTGELFF,TGTGCCAGCAGCCCTCCGAACACCGGGGAGCTGTTTTTT
TRBV5-1,TRBJ1-1,once,.,CASSFTGSEAFF,TGCGCCAGCAGCTTCACAGGATCAGAAGCTTTCTTT
TRBV18,TRBJ2-2,.,.,CASSRKQVENTGELFF,TGTGCCAGCTCACGAAAACAGGTGGAGAACACCGGGGAGCTGTTTTTT
TRBV15,TRBJ2-1,.,TRBD2,CATSRGRLAGANNEQFF,TGTGCCACCAGCAGAGGACGACTCGCGGGAGCCAACAATGAGCAGTTCTTC
TRBV5-4,TRBJ2-7,.,TRBD1,CASSPGQVLSYEQYF,TGTGCCAGCAGCCCGGGACAGGTGCTCTCCTACGAGCAGTACTTC
TRBV28,TRBJ1-1,.,.,CASIPSGRGFEAFF,TGTGCCAGCATTCCGTCGGGCCGAGGGTTTGAAGCTTTCTTT
TRBV5-6,TRBJ2-3,many,TRBD2,CASSLASGVTDTQYF,TGTGCCAGCAGCTTAGCTAGCGGGGTCACAGATACGCAGTATTTT
TRBV3-1/TRBV3-2,TRBJ2-7,.,.,CASSQVGDPFYEQYF,TGTGCCAGCAGCCAAGTGGGAGATCCCTTTTACGAGCAGTACTTC